This TCR beta chain was documented in a study of blood T cell repertoires in COVID-19. The overall study: COVID-19 samples, acute and convalescent, were from the United States, Italy and Spain. PBMCs, B-cell-depleted T cells, or T cells were the source of the cDNA or gDNA that made up the material.

This table comes from immunoSEQ multiplex PCR, and its TCRdb copy is limited to in-frame clones, with some not included. Among roughly 250,000 clones listed, approximately 84% were seen once. V was clipped by 3 bases and J by 2 bases; unmatched bases: 0. CDR3 size: 13 residues. Sequencing was carried out using peripheral blood. The genes are TRBV12-3 or TRBV12-4 and TRBJ1-2, with 7 bases that match TRBD1. This sequence was found in a woman of 80 years or more with acute or convalescent COVID-19. CDR3 sequence reads: CASSLDRNYGYTF. DNA of the CDR3: TGTGCCAGCAGTTTGGACAGGAACTATGGCTACACCTTC.